This passage covers 7 T cell receptor beta chains from one sample sequenced in a study of monozygotic twins with inflammatory bowel disease. For each CDR3 protein, TCRdb gives one entry from its re-call of the 5' RACE reads, without DNA. In all, the sample yields approximately 400,000 distinct CDR3 sequences. The sequenced material came from blood. The receptors stem from a human donor with ulcerative colitis or Crohn's disease, or a healthy co-twin of an affected twin (not recorded which).

This chain joins TRBV7-2 and TRBJ1-5. CDR3 length: 12 amino acids. The germline V gene encodes CDR1 SGHTA and CDR2 FQGNSA. CDR3 in amino acids: CASSLYLQPQHF.

This chain connects TRBV7-2 to TRBJ1-2; lacking DNA, the TRBD1 call made by TCRdb goes unchecked. Germline V lookup: CDR1 SGHTA, CDR2 FQGNSA. The CDR3 totals 15 residues. CDR3 loop: CASSSGQGGAGGYTF.

This chain connects TRBV28 to TRBJ2-7; TCRdb selects TRBD1, and the lack of DNA leaves this call unchecked. Germline V gene data show CDR1 as MDHEN and CDR2 as SYDVKM. This CDR3 is built from 15 residues. The CDR3 sequence is CASSSQTGTRDEQYF.

The chain recombines TRBV29-1 with TRBJ2-5; TCRdb lists TRBD1, though no DNA is available to test this call. This CDR3 has 12 amino acids. The germline CDR1 and CDR2 sequences are SQVTM and ANQGSEA. CDR3 in amino acids: CSVESGKGTQYF.

The chain joins TRBV10-3 to TRBJ2-5; no DNA is available, so the TRBD1 call from TCRdb remains unchecked. This CDR3 contains 15 residues. The V gene's germline CDR1 is ENHRY and CDR2 SYGVKD. CDR3 sequence reads: CAISELGLGSETQYF.

The chain is built from TRBV19 and TRBJ2-7; without DNA, the TCRdb call of TRBD2 cannot be checked. The CDR3 spans 17 residues. Germline V gene sequence: CDR1 LNHDA, CDR2 SQIVND (reference sequence). CDR3 region: CASSIGYLAGAFYEQYF.

The rearrangement uses TRBV3-1 and TRBJ1-2; there is no DNA to check the TCRdb D call of TRBD1. This CDR3 comprises 12 residues. Germline assignment: CDR1 LGHDT and CDR2 YNNKEL (reference sequence). Here the CDR3 reads CASSQVPGGYTF.